This passage covers 3 T cell receptor beta chains from one sample sequenced in a study of regulatory T cells in long-lasting Graves disease. iRepertoire HTBI primers and Arm-PCR of CDR3 regions built TCR beta libraries. MiXCR, run by TCRdb on the multiplex PCR reads, gives a single entry per CDR3 protein. The top ten clones hold around an eighth of a sample with around 400,000 distinct CDR3 sequences, roughly a fifth of them seen once. The time point: persistent/refractory GD, antithyroid drugs over 5 years with positive TRAb. PBMCs provided the RNA from which the TCR library was made. This sample comprised peripheral blood mononuclear cells (PBMCs), obtained when the disease was refractory, from a patient treated with antithyroid drugs. All receptors derive from a female donor with Graves disease.

This sequence joins TRBV7-2 and TRBJ2-3, with 13 nucleotides matching TRBD2. Germline V gene sequence: CDR1 SGHTA, CDR2 FQGNSA. The CDR3 is made up of 12 amino acids. V was pared by 4 bases and J by 14 bases, with 3 bases of the junction left unmatched. The CDR3 DNA reads as TGTGCCAGCAGCTGGACTAGCGGGAGTATGTATTTT. Translated, it gives CASSWTSGSMYF.

This rearrangement joins TRBV2 to TRBJ2-7, with a weak D call TRBD2 (7 bases). CDR1 and CDR2 (germline): SNHLY, FYNNEI. V lost 7 bases, J lost 2 bases, and 9 bases lay in between. The CDR3 is 12 amino acids. CDR3 DNA: TGTGCCAGCAAGGGGGGGCCCTACGAGCAGTACTTC. This codes for CASKGGPYEQYF.

This clonotype was seen at least ten times. The V call is TRBV29-1, the J call TRBJ2-7; tentatively, D is TRBD1 or TRBD2 (6 bases each). Germline V gene sequence: CDR1 SQVTM, CDR2 ANQGSEA. The CDR3 extends over 14 amino acids. Trimming removed 4 bases from V and 0 bases from J, with 13 bases in between. CDR3 sequence (DNA): TGCAGCGTTGCGGGGGCGGTGCGCTCCTACGAGCAGTACTTC. This translates into CSVAGAVRSYEQYF.